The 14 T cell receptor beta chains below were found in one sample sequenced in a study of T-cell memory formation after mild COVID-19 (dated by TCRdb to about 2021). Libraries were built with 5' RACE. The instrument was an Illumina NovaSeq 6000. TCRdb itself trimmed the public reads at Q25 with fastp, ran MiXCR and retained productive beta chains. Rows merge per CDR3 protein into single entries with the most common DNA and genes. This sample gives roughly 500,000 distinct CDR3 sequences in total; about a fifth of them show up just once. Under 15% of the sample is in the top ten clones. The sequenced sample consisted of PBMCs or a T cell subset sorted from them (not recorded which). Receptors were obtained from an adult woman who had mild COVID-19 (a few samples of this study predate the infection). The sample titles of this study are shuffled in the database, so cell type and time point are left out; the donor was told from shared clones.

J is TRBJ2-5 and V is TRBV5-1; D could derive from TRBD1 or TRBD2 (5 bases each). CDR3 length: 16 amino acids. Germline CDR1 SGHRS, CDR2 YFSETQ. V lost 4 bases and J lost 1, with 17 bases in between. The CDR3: CASSNLPRDGQETQYF. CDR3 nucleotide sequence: TGCGCCAGCAGCAATTTACCCCGGGACGGCCAAGAGACCCAGTACTTC.

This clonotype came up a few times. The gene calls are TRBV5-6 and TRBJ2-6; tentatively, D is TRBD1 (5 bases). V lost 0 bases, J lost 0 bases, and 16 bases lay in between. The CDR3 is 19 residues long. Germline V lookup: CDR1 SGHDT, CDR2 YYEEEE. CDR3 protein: CASSLVDGRAYSGANVLTF. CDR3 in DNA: TGTGCCAGCAGCTTGGTGGACGGCAGGGCCTACTCTGGGGCCAACGTCCTGACTTTC.

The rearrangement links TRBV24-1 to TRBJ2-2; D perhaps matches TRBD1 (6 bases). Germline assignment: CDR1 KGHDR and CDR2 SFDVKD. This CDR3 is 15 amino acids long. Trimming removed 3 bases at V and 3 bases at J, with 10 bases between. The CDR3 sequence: CATSDTGFYTGELFF. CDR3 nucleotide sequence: TGTGCCACCAGTGATACAGGGTTCTACACCGGGGAGCTGTTTTTT.

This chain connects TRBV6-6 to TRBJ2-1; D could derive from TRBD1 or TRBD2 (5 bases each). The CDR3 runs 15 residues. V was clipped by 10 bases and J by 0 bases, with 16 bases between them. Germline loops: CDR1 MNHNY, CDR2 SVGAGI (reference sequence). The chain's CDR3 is CATTWGRSSYNEQFF. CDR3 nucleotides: TGTGCCACCACATGGGGACGGAGCTCCTACAATGAGCAGTTCTTC.

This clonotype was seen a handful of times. The chain's CDR3 is CASSFEILYNEQFF. The CDR3, as DNA: TGCGCCAGCAGCTTCGAGATCCTATACAATGAGCAGTTCTTC. The rearrangement uses TRBV5-1 and TRBJ2-1; D is undetermined. V was pared by 2 bases and J by 4 bases, with 10 bases between. Germline CDR1 SGHRS, CDR2 YFSETQ. The CDR3 has 14 amino acids.

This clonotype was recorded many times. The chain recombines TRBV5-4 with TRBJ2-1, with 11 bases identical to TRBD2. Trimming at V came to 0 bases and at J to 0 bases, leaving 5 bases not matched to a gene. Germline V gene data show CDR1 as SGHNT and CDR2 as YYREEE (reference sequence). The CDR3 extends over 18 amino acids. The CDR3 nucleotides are TGTGCCAGCAGCTTGGGGACTAGCGGGCTGAGCTCCTACAATGAGCAGTTCTTC. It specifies CASSLGTSGLSSYNEQFF.

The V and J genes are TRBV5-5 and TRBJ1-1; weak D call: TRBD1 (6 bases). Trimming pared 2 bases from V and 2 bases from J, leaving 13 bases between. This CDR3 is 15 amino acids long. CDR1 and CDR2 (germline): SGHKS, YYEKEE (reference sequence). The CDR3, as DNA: TGTGCCAGCAGCTTTCCCGGGGGCGGTAACACTGAAGCTTTCTTT. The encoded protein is CASSFPGGGNTEAFF.

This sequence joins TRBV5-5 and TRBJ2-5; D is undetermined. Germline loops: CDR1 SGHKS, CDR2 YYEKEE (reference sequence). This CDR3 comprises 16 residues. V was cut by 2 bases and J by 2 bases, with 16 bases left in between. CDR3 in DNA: TGTGCCAGCAGCTTTCATGTCCGCGGTACTCAAGAGACCCAGTACTTC. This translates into CASSFHVRGTQETQYF.

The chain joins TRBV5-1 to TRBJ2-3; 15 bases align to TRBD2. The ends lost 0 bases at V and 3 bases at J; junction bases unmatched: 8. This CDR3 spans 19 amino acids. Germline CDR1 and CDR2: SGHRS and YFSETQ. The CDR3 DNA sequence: TGCGCCAGCAGCTTGGATAGGACTAGCGGGGGGGCCAGTACAGATACGCAGTATTTT. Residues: CASSLDRTSGGASTDTQYF.

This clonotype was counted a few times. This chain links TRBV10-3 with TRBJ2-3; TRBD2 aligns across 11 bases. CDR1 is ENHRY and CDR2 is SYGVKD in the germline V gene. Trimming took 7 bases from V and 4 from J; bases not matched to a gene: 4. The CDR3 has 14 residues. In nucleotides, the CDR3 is TGTGCCATCAAGGGACTAGCGGCGGCAGATACGCAGTATTTT. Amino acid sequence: CAIKGLAAADTQYF.

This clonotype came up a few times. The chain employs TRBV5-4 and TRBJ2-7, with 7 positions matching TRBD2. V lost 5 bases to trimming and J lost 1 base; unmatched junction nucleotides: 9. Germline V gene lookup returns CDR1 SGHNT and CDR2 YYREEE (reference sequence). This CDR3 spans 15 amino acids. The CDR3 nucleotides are TGTGCCAGCAGTCCGGGGAGCGGGATATCCTACGAGCAGTACTTC. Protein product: CASSPGSGISYEQYF.

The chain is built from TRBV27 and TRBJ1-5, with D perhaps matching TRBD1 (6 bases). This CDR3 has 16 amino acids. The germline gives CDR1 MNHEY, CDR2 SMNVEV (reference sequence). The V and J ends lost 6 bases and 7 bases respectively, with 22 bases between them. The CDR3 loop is CASSLGGGPTGQPQHF. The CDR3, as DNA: TGTGCCAGCAGCCTAGGGGGGGGTCCTACAGGGCAGCCCCAGCATTTT.

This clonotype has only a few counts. The CDR3 nucleotides read TGTGCCAGCAGTGCACCTTGGGAACAGGGGGACGAGCAGTACTTC. Protein: CASSAPWEQGDEQYF. V and J are TRBV25-1 and TRBJ2-7; 8 bases line up with TRBD1. Per germline, CDR1 MGHDK and CDR2 SYGVNS. The V and J ends lost 4 bases and 5 bases, in that order; junction bases with no gene match: 10. The CDR3 is made up of 15 amino acids.

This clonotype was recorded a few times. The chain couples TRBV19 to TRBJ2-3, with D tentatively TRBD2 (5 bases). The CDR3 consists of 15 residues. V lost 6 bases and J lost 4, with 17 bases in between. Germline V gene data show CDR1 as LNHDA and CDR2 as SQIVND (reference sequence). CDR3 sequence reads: CASSAPDLGADTQYF. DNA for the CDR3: TGTGCCAGTAGCGCCCCGGACTTGGGCGCAGATACGCAGTATTTT.